This T cell receptor (beta chain) was identified in a study of chemoradiotherapy in HPV16-positive cancers. Study-level results: Candidate HPV-specific clones and E7-related TCR motifs grew in tumor during treatment. Better recurrence-free survival went with HPV-responsive T-cell expansion in HPV16-positive patients.

J gave up 2 bases and V 4 bases, and 10 bases lay outside the gene matches. CDR1 and CDR2 from the germline V gene are SGDLS and YYNGEE. CDR3 length equals 16 residues. As for this clone: What it binds is unknown.

Assay: immunoSEQ multiplex PCR; the TCRdb copy retains only in-frame clones and omits some. The repertoire consists of about 12,000 clones, with 65% to 80% occurring once and the leading ten covering roughly 2%. Over chemoradiotherapy, repertoires were sampled more than once. Collection took place from a patient who underwent chemoradiotherapy. The chain links TRBV9 to TRBJ2-3; 7 nucleotides agree with TRBD2. The sequence derives from a human donor with HPV-associated anogenital cancer. CDR3 residues: CASSHGWGGYTDTQYF. CDR3 nucleotides: TGTGCCAGCAGCCATGGGTGGGGGGGGTACACAGATACGCAGTATTTT.